The source of this T cell receptor (beta chain) is a study of somatic mutations in cytotoxic T cells in rheumatoid arthritis. The table came from immunoSEQ multiplex PCR; TCRdb's copy has only in-frame clones and leaves some out. The sample includes 15,000 to 20,000 clones, 82% of them seen just once. Separation of CD4+ and CD8+ cells was performed by positive magnetic bead selection, and purity was verified by flow cytometry. Unmatched junction bases numbered 7, after V lost 5 bases and J lost 5 bases. Germline V gene lookup returns CDR1 LNHDA and CDR2 SQIVND (reference sequence). This CDR3 comprises 14 residues.

The chain uses TRBV19 and TRBJ1-1; 8 bases agree with TRBD1. The source of this sequence is an adult with rheumatoid arthritis. Sequencing was carried out using CD8+ T cells sorted from blood. CDR3 in amino acids: CASSAGGAGTEAFF. Here the CDR3 DNA reads TGTGCCAGTAGTGCAGGGGGCGCAGGGACTGAAGCTTTCTTT.